Listed below are T cell receptor beta chains from one sample, sequenced in a study of shared clonotypes between healthy human individuals. Profiled with immunoSEQ multiplex PCR; TCRdb holds only in-frame clones, not every one. The table has fewer than 1.8 million clones, 98% seen once. Material: naive CD4+ T cells sorted from blood. These receptors were obtained from a man under 40 in good health. Both conserved end residues are part of each CDR3. Each record gives: D gene, clone size, V gene, J gene, CDR3 DNA, CDR3 protein. D genes are given only for firm matches. Clone size is stated in some rows and not others, as once, few, many or a class when expanded.

d_call: TRBD1; clone_size: NA; v_call: TRBV25-1; j_call: TRBJ1-2; cdr3_nt: TGTGCCAGCAGTGAGCCCGGCAGGGGGCATTCGTATGGCTACACCTTC; cdr3_aa: CASSEPGRGHSYGYTF
d_call: NA; clone_size: NA; v_call: TRBV20-1; j_call: TRBJ2-7; cdr3_nt: TGCAGTGCTCGGACTCTCTACGAGCAGTACTTC; cdr3_aa: CSARTLYEQYF
d_call: NA; clone_size: NA; v_call: TRBV7-2; j_call: TRBJ1-2; cdr3_nt: TGTGCCAGCAGCTCAGGACGGGCCCTCGGCGGGTTCTATGGCTACACCTTC; cdr3_aa: CASSSGRALGGFYGYTF
d_call: TRBD2; clone_size: NA; v_call: TRBV5-1; j_call: TRBJ2-1; cdr3_nt: TGCGCCAGCAGCGGATCTAGCGGGGGTCCCTACAATGAGCAGTTCTTC; cdr3_aa: CASSGSSGGPYNEQFF
d_call: NA; clone_size: NA; v_call: TRBV2; j_call: TRBJ2-4; cdr3_nt: TGTGCCAGCCTCGAGTCGGTAGTCGGCATTCAGTACTTC; cdr3_aa: CASLESVVGIQYF
d_call: NA; clone_size: once; v_call: TRBV10-3; j_call: TRBJ2-7; cdr3_nt: TGTGCCATCAGTGAGACAATCGAGGGGAGCGAGCAGTACTTC; cdr3_aa: CAISETIEGSEQYF
d_call: NA; clone_size: NA; v_call: TRBV12-5; j_call: TRBJ2-2; cdr3_nt: TGTGCTAGTGCCCGGGCGGGCGGGGAGCTGTTTTTT; cdr3_aa: CASARAGGELFF
d_call: NA; clone_size: NA; v_call: TRBV5-1; j_call: TRBJ1-3; cdr3_nt: TGCGCCAGCAGCCCGGGGACGGACTCTGGAAACACCATATATTTT; cdr3_aa: CASSPGTDSGNTIYF
d_call: NA; clone_size: NA; v_call: TRBV5-1; j_call: TRBJ2-3; cdr3_nt: TGCGCCAGCAGCTTGGAGGGGTTTCCAGATACGCAGTATTTT; cdr3_aa: CASSLEGFPDTQYF
d_call: TRBD1; clone_size: NA; v_call: TRBV11-3; j_call: TRBJ2-3; cdr3_nt: TGTGCCAGCAGCTCAGGGAAGGGGGCTAGCACAGATACGCAGTATTTT; cdr3_aa: CASSSGKGASTDTQYF
d_call: TRBD1; clone_size: NA; v_call: TRBV27; j_call: TRBJ2-7; cdr3_nt: TGTGCCAGCAGTTCCTCGGGACAGGGTTCCTACGAGCAGTACTTC; cdr3_aa: CASSSSGQGSYEQYF
d_call: NA; clone_size: NA; v_call: TRBV6-1; j_call: TRBJ1-3; cdr3_nt: TGTGCCAGCAGTCATAACTCTGGAAACACCATATATTTT; cdr3_aa: CASSHNSGNTIYF
d_call: NA; clone_size: NA; v_call: TRBV10-1; j_call: TRBJ2-1; cdr3_nt: TGCGCCAGCAGTGAGAGGCAGACCTACAATGAGCAGTTCTTC; cdr3_aa: CASSERQTYNEQFF
d_call: TRBD1; clone_size: few; v_call: TRBV5-1; j_call: TRBJ1-2; cdr3_nt: TGCGCCAGCAGCTTGGTGACAGGGAATGGCTATGGCTACACCTTC; cdr3_aa: CASSLVTGNGYGYTF
d_call: TRBD2; clone_size: NA; v_call: TRBV6-6; j_call: TRBJ2-1; cdr3_nt: TGTGCCAGCAGTAACACTCTAGCGGGCTATAATGAGCAGTTCTTC; cdr3_aa: CASSNTLAGYNEQFF
d_call: TRBD1; clone_size: NA; v_call: TRBV7-9; j_call: TRBJ2-7; cdr3_nt: TGTGCCAGCAGGGGGACAGGGCTTAACGAGCAGTACTTC; cdr3_aa: CASRGTGLNEQYF
d_call: NA; clone_size: once; v_call: TRBV7-2; j_call: TRBJ2-1; cdr3_nt: TGTGCCAGCAGCTATCGTTGGGCTGATGAGCAGTTCTTC; cdr3_aa: CASSYRWADEQFF
d_call: TRBD1; clone_size: NA; v_call: TRBV19; j_call: TRBJ2-1; cdr3_nt: TGTGCCAGTAGTATTAGGCAGGGGGACAATGAGCAGTTCTTC; cdr3_aa: CASSIRQGDNEQFF
d_call: TRBD2; clone_size: NA; v_call: TRBV29-1; j_call: TRBJ2-3; cdr3_nt: TGCAGCGTGGTCGGGGAGACTAGCGGGAGTTACGATACGCAGTATTTT; cdr3_aa: CSVVGETSGSYDTQYF
d_call: NA; clone_size: NA; v_call: TRBV11-2; j_call: TRBJ2-7; cdr3_nt: TGTGCCTTATCCGGGACACCGGGTCTTTCGGAGCAGTACTTC; cdr3_aa: CALSGTPGLSEQYF
d_call: NA; clone_size: NA; v_call: TRBV5-4; j_call: TRBJ2-1; cdr3_nt: TGTGCCAGCAGCTTAGACATTGGGGCGCGAAATGAGCAGTTCTTC; cdr3_aa: CASSLDIGARNEQFF
d_call: NA; clone_size: NA; v_call: TRBV28; j_call: TRBJ2-7; cdr3_nt: TGTGCCAGCAGATCAGCGGGCGTTACCTACGAGCAGTACTTC; cdr3_aa: CASRSAGVTYEQYF
d_call: NA; clone_size: NA; v_call: TRBV28; j_call: TRBJ1-5; cdr3_nt: TGTGCCAGCAGTCTAGGTTATAATCAGCCCCAGCATTTT; cdr3_aa: CASSLGYNQPQHF
d_call: TRBD1; clone_size: NA; v_call: TRBV29-1; j_call: TRBJ1-1; cdr3_nt: TGCAGCGGTGGGGGACAGATTCAGACTGAAGCTTTCTTT; cdr3_aa: CSGGGQIQTEAFF
d_call: TRBD2; clone_size: NA; v_call: TRBV5-1; j_call: TRBJ2-7; cdr3_nt: TGCGCCAGCAGCCTACTAGCGGGAGAGGGAAACGAGCAGTACTTC; cdr3_aa: CASSLLAGEGNEQYF
d_call: NA; clone_size: NA; v_call: TRBV10-3; j_call: TRBJ2-1; cdr3_nt: TGTGCCATCAGTGAGTCGATGGAATACAATGAGCAGTTCTTC; cdr3_aa: CAISESMEYNEQFF
d_call: NA; clone_size: once; v_call: TRBV2; j_call: TRBJ2-7; cdr3_nt: TGTGCCAGCAGTGGCACAGGGAGGCCCTACGAGCAGTACTTC; cdr3_aa: CASSGTGRPYEQYF